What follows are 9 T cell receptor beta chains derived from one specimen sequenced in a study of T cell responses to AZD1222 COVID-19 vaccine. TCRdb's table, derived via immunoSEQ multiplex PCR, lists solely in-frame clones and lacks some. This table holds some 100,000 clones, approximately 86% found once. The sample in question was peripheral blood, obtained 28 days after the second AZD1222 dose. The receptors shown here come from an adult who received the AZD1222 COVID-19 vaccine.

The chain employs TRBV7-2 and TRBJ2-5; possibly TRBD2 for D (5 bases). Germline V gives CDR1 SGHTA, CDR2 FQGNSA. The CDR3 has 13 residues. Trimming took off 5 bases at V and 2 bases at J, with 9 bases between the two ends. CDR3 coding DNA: TGTGCCAGCAGCCGGGGTTTGCAAGAGACCCAGTACTTC. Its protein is CASSRGLQETQYF.

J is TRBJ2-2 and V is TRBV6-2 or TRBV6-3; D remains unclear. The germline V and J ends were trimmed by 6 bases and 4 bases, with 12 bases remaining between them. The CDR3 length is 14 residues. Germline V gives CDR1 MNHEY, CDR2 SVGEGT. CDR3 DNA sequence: TGTGCCAGCAGCCAATTGGTTGTCACCGGGGAGCTGTTTTTT. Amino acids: CASSQLVVTGELFF.

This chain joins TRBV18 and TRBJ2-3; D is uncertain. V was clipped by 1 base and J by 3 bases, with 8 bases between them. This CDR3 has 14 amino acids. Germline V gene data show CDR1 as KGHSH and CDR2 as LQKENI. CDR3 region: CASSPQTETDTQYF. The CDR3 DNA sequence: TGTGCCAGCTCACCACAAACAGAGACAGATACGCAGTATTTT.

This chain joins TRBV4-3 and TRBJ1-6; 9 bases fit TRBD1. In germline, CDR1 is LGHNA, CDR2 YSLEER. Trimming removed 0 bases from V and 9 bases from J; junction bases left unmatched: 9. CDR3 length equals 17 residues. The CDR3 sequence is CASSQERDRDLGSPLHF. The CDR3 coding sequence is TGCGCCAGCAGCCAAGAGAGGGACAGGGACCTTGGTTCACCCCTCCACTTT.

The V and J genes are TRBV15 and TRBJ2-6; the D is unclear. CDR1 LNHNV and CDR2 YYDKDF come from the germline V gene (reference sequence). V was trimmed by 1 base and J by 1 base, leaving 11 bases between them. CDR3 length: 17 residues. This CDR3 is CATSRATATSGANVLTF. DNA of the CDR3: TGTGCCACCAGCAGAGCAACGGCGACTTCTGGGGCCAACGTCCTGACTTTC.

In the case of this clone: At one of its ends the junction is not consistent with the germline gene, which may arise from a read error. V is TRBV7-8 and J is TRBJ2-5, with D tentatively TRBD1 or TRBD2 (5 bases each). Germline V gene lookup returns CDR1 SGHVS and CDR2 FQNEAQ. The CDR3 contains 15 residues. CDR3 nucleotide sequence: TGTGCCAGCAGCTTAGTGGCTAGGGACCAGGAGACCCAGTACTTC. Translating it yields CASSLVARDQETQYF. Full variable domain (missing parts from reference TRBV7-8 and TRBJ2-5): GAGVSQSPRYKVAKRGQDVALRCDPISGHVSLFWYQQALGQGPEFLTYFQNEAQLDKSGLPSDRFFAERPEGSVSTLKIQRTQQEDSAVYLCASSLVARDQETQYFGPGTRLLVL.

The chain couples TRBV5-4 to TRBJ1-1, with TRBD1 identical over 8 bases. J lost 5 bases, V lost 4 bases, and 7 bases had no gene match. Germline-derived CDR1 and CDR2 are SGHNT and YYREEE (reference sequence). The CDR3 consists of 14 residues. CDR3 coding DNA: TGTGCCAGCAGCCCTGCGGACAGGGAGACTGAAGCTTTCTTT. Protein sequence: CASSPADRETEAFF.

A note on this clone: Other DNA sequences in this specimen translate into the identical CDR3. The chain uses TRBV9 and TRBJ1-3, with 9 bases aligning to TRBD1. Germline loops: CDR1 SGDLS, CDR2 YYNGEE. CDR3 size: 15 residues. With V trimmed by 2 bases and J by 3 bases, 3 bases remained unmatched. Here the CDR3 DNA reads TGTGCCAGCAGCGTTACAGGGGGCAGTGGAAACACCATATATTTT. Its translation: CASSVTGGSGNTIYF.

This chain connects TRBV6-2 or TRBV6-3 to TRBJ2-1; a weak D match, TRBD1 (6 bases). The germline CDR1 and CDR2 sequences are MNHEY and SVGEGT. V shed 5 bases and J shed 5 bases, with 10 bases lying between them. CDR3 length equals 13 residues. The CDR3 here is CASSGEGDNEQFF. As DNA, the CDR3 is TGTGCCAGCAGTGGAGAGGGGGACAATGAGCAGTTCTTC.